The 2 T cell receptor beta chains below come from one sample, sequenced in a study of T cell changes during pregnancy in multiple sclerosis. Method: immunoSEQ multiplex PCR; TCRdb's copy keeps in-frame clones and lacks some. The sample comprises about 68,000 clones, 91% of which are singletons, and 0.65% to 0.9% rests with the top ten. The sample was peripheral blood, taken in the second trimester of pregnancy. These receptors originate from a female donor with multiple sclerosis, enrolled in a pregnancy study.

This chain links TRBV7-2 with TRBJ1-6, with 9 bases identical to TRBD1. Germline V gives CDR1 SGHTA, CDR2 FQGNSA. The CDR3 has 15 residues. After removal of 5 bases from V and 7 bases from J, the junction contained 6 bases not matched to a gene. The CDR3 spells CASSVLQGANSPLHF. CDR3 DNA sequence: TGTGCCAGCAGCGTCTTACAGGGGGCAAATTCACCCCTCCACTTT.

The rearrangement uses TRBV2 and TRBJ1-5; tentatively, D is TRBD1 (5 bases). The germline CDR1 and CDR2 sequences are SNHLY and FYNNEI. The CDR3 contains 16 residues. Trimming removed 6 bases at V and 1 base at J, with 16 bases between. The CDR3 nucleotides are TGTGCCAGCAGCGGATTAGGGGTAACGAGCAATCAGCCCCAGCATTTT. Protein: CASSGLGVTSNQPQHF.